This TCR beta chain is drawn from a study of T cells after yellow fever vaccination. Study findings and constraints: The booster response re-showed most primary clones: 96% CD4, more than 80% CD8. A small share of clonotypes appeared in both CD4 and CD8 compartments.

Template-switching 5'RACE yielded the TCR cDNA; a universal primer site and UMIs were added in the process. TCRdb reprocessed the 5' RACE reads via MiXCR and lists one record per CDR3 protein. The sample has hundreds of thousands of distinct CDR3 sequences, roughly a fifth seen once. In this sample, this clonotype turned up a few times. Its target is not known. This CDR3 contains 15 residues. Germline V CDR1 and CDR2: SGHRS, YFSETQ. V lost 0 bases to trimming and J lost 2 bases, with 11 bases between them. The chain joins TRBV5-1 to TRBJ1-1; a weak D match, TRBD1 (6 bases). Sequencing was performed on PBMCs, taken 21 days after the first yellow fever vaccination. The origin of this receptor is a man aged 18 to 35 who received the YFV17D yellow fever vaccine. CDR3: CASSLVSGTNTEAFF. In DNA form, the CDR3 reads TGCGCCAGCAGCTTGGTATCTGGGACAAACACTGAAGCTTTCTTT.